Each of the 27 T cell receptor beta chains below was sequenced from the same sample in a study of CXCR3-negative and CXCR3-positive naive CD8 T cells. What these receptors recognize is not known. Study results and caveats: Higher TRB CDR3 hydrophobicity marked CXCR3-positive naive cells relative to CXCR3-negative naive cells.

All TRB cDNA libraries came from 5' RACE performed with UMI labels. Reanalyzing the 5' RACE reads, TCRdb keeps one entry per CDR3 protein, without DNA. The sample's table shows about 98,000 distinct CDR3 sequences. The sequencing input was naive CXCR3+ CD8+ T cells from blood. Subset reported: CD45RO-CCR7+CD27+CD95- naive CD8+ T cells expressing CXCR3 (TNR3+). Receptor source: a human donor in good health. Some clones in this sample may be carry-over from other donors' samples.

V usage is TRBV28 and J usage is TRBJ2-3. The CDR3 has 14 amino acids. Looked up from germline, CDR1 is MDHEN and CDR2 is SYDVKM. CDR3 amino acids: CASAILASGDTQYF.

This chain joins TRBV28 and TRBJ2-1; no DNA is available, so the TRBD1 call from TCRdb remains unchecked. CDR1 MDHEN and CDR2 SYDVKM come from the germline V gene. The CDR3 is made up of 15 amino acids. The CDR3 loop reads CASTPEGTSYNEQFF.

Here the CDR3 reads CAISRVVSNQPQHF. The chain employs TRBV4-3 and TRBJ1-5. This CDR3 has 14 residues. Germline-derived CDR1 and CDR2 are LGHNA and YSLEER.

This chain uses TRBV20-1 with TRBJ2-5; the D gene TCRdb calls, TRBD1, cannot be checked with no DNA. Germline V gives CDR1 DFQATT, CDR2 SNEGSKA (reference sequence). The CDR3 sequence is 16 residues long. This CDR3 reads CSAREWGQRVQETQYF.

The gene calls are TRBV29-1 and TRBJ2-7. The CDR3 is 12 amino acids. Germline CDR1 and CDR2: SQVTM and ANQGSEA. The CDR3 loop is CSGGQGIHEQYF.

The V gene is TRBV27, the J gene TRBJ1-5. CDR3 size: 15 residues. Germline V gene sequence: CDR1 MNHEY, CDR2 SMNVEV (reference sequence). CDR3 in amino acids: CASSFRGNSNQPQHF.

The rearrangement links TRBV27 to TRBJ1-3. Germline V gives CDR1 MNHEY, CDR2 SMNVEV (reference sequence). The CDR3 covers 15 residues. This CDR3 is CASSLSGSSGNTIYF.

The chain has TRBV25-1 and TRBJ2-1; TCRdb gives TRBD2 as the D gene, but with no DNA this cannot be confirmed. This CDR3 is 16 amino acids long. Per germline, CDR1 MGHDK and CDR2 SYGVNS. The CDR3 region is CASRSSYLSSYNEQFF.

The rearrangement links TRBV9 to TRBJ2-5. This CDR3 is 12 amino acids long. CDR1 and CDR2 (germline): SGDLS, YYNGEE. Here the CDR3 reads CASSTSQETQYF.

The J gene is TRBJ2-1, the V gene TRBV6-6; without DNA, the TCRdb call of TRBD2 cannot be checked. The CDR3 has 15 amino acids. Germline V gene data show CDR1 as MNHNY and CDR2 as SVGAGI (reference sequence). The CDR3 spells CASRLAGVAGNEQFF.

The chain uses TRBV7-9 and TRBJ2-7; TCRdb reports TRBD2, a call that lacks DNA to check it against. CDR1 and CDR2 (germline): SEHNR, FQNEAQ (reference sequence). This CDR3 comprises 15 residues. CDR3 protein: CASSPLGQRSYEQYF.

This chain connects TRBV7-2 to TRBJ2-3; checking the TCRdb D call of TRBD1 is not possible without DNA. There are 17 residues in the CDR3. CDR1 and CDR2 (germline): SGHTA, FQGNSA. The CDR3 protein is CASSLAGGPGSTDTQYF.

The rearrangement links TRBV4-3 to TRBJ2-7; TCRdb's assignment of TRBD1 cannot be checked, as there is no DNA. Per germline, CDR1 LGHNA and CDR2 YSLEER. The CDR3 contains 14 residues. The CDR3 loop is CASSWGGEGYEQYF.

This rearrangement joins TRBV5-1 to TRBJ2-3; the TCRdb call, TRBD1, lacks DNA for checking. The CDR3 contains 15 residues. Germline loops: CDR1 SGHRS, CDR2 YFSETQ. CDR3 amino acids: CASSLLGVSTDTQYF.

V usage is TRBV15 and J usage is TRBJ2-3; there is no DNA to check the TCRdb D call of TRBD1. In germline, CDR1 is LNHNV, CDR2 YYDKDF (reference sequence). The CDR3 is made up of 18 amino acids. CDR3 sequence reads: CATSREGTLSGLFDTQYF.

The V call is TRBV11-3, the J call TRBJ1-2; the D call of TRBD1 rests on TCRdb alone, since no DNA is present to check it. The CDR3 runs to 13 residues. Germline lookup yields CDR1 SGHNT and CDR2 YENEEA. This CDR3 reads CASRPRQAGGYTF.

The chain has TRBV6-2 or TRBV6-3 and TRBJ2-3; TCRdb returns TRBD1, unconfirmable since there is no DNA. This CDR3 region has 13 residues. The germline V gene encodes CDR1 MNHEY and CDR2 SVGEGT. CDR3 protein: CASRLTGTDTQYF.

J is TRBJ2-7 and V is TRBV29-1. The CDR3 is 15 amino acids. Looked up from germline, CDR1 is SQVTM and CDR2 is ANQGSEA. CDR3 in amino acids: CSVVHPGSHFYEQYF.

CDR3 amino acids: CASSSGQGTEPYF. The chain carries TRBV27 and TRBJ2-7; TCRdb names TRBD1, which stays unverified in the absence of DNA. Germline-derived CDR1 and CDR2 are MNHEY and SMNVEV (reference sequence). The CDR3 extends over 13 amino acids.

This chain uses TRBV6-2 or TRBV6-3 with TRBJ2-7; TCRdb reports TRBD1, a call that lacks DNA to check it against. The CDR3 is 15 residues long. Germline CDR1 and CDR2: MNHEY and SVGEGT. CDR3 loop: CASSITGGGSYEQYF.

The chain is built from TRBV29-1 and TRBJ2-5. The CDR3 is 12 amino acids. Germline CDR1 reads SQVTM; CDR2 reads ANQGSEA. Here the CDR3 reads CSVSWESETQYF. The entire variable domain, with the rest obtained from reference TRBV29-1 and TRBJ2-5, is as follows: SAVISQKPSRDICQRGTSLTIQCQVDSQVTMMFWYRQQPGQSLTLIATANQGSEATYESGFVIDKFPISRPNLTFSTLTVSNMSPEDSSIYLCSVSWESETQYFGPGTRLLVL.

This chain links TRBV2 with TRBJ2-2; the TCRdb D gene call, TRBD1, has no DNA to confirm it. The CDR3 contains 15 residues. Germline CDR1 SNHLY, CDR2 FYNNEI. CDR3 sequence: CATGGNRAFAGELFF.

The V and J genes are TRBV21-1 and TRBJ2-7; as DNA is missing, the TRBD1 call by TCRdb cannot be tested. TRBV21-1 has pseudogene status. This CDR3 has 13 residues. The CDR3 loop is CASSATGGGEQYF.

The genes are TRBV29-1 and TRBJ1-2; TCRdb designates TRBD1, a call that cannot be tested without DNA. CDR1 is SQVTM, CDR2 ANQGSEA, per germline. The CDR3 length is 16 residues. The CDR3 protein is CSVEDRISGKNYGYTF.

The chain recombines TRBV2 with TRBJ1-1. This CDR3 is 14 amino acids long. Germline values: CDR1 SNHLY, CDR2 FYNNEI. The CDR3 region is CASSEAPGSNEAFF.

This sequence joins TRBV27 and TRBJ2-3; TCRdb lists TRBD1, though no DNA is available to test this call. Per germline, CDR1 MNHEY and CDR2 SMNVEV (reference sequence). CDR3 size: 14 residues. CDR3 sequence reads: CASSLQGLTDTQYF.

CDR3 residues: CSVEEALYEQYF. V gene TRBV29-1 combines with J gene TRBJ2-7; there is no DNA to check the TCRdb D call of TRBD2. Germline V gives CDR1 SQVTM, CDR2 ANQGSEA. The CDR3 covers 12 residues.